This T cell receptor (beta chain) is drawn from a study of blood T cell repertoires in COVID-19. About the study: Samples representing acute and convalescent COVID-19 were sourced from the United States, Italy and Spain. PBMCs, B-cell-depleted T cells, or T cells were the source of the cDNA or gDNA that made up the material.

The CDR3 is 17 residues long. Germline V gene lookup returns CDR1 MNHEY and CDR2 SMNVEV (reference sequence). Trimming removed 0 bases at V and 0 bases at J, with 12 bases between. The repertoire was sequenced with immunoSEQ multiplex PCR; TCRdb's copy has only in-frame clones and lacks some. The sample carries 150,000 or so clones, over 60% recorded once. The genes are TRBV27 and TRBJ1-5; perhaps TRBD1 as D (6 bases). The receptor was derived from a woman aged 50 to 60 with active or convalescent COVID-19. The sample comprised peripheral blood. This CDR3 reads CASSLSGATYSNQPQHF. The CDR3 DNA is TGTGCCAGCAGTTTATCGGGGGCAACTTATAGCAATCAGCCCCAGCATTTT.